Given below is one T cell receptor beta chain in context. The target antigen is unknown. This entry comes from a study of cytomegalovirus exposure and HLA in healthy donors. In the study overall: Inside one of the first data releases sat about 85 million unique TCRs taken from HLA-typed donors.

Study outcomes and limitations: A later analysis revealed that TCR association rates differed between HLA loci, peaking at DRB1 and bottoming out at HLA-C. From TCR beta sequences, most subjects' HLA-A and HLA-B alleles were reportedly predicted accurately.

It was with 60 Vbeta and 13 Jbeta primers that the PCR ran. Sequencing used immunoSEQ multiplex PCR; TCRdb keeps in-frame clones, though not all of them. Listed are about 160,000 clones; 1% to 1.5% falls within the top ten. Germline-derived CDR1 and CDR2 are SGHTA and FQGNSA. This CDR3 spans 14 amino acids. Trimming left V 1 base short and J 4 bases short, with 8 bases between. The sequence derives from a woman in her sixties or seventies in good health and CMV-seronegative. V gene TRBV7-2 combines with J gene TRBJ1-3; a weak D match, TRBD1 (6 bases). Sequenced: PBMCs. The CDR3 region is CASSLGGPGNTIYF. For the CDR3, the DNA is TGTGCCAGCAGCTTAGGGGGGCCGGGAAACACCATATATTTT.